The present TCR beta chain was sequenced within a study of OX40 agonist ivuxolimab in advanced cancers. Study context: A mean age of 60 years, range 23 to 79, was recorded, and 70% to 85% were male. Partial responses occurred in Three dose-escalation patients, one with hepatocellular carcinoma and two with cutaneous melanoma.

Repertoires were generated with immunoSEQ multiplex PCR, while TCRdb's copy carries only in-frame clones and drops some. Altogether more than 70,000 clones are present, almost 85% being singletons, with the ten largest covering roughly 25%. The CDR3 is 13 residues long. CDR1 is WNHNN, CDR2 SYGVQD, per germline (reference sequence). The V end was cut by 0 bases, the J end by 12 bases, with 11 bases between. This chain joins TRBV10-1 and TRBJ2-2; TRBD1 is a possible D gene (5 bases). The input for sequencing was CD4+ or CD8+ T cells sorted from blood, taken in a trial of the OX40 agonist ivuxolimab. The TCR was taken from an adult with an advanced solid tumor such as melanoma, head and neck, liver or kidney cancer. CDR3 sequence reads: CASSESGLSKLFF. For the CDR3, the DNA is TGCGCCAGCAGTGAGTCGGGGCTAAGTAAGCTGTTTTTT.